This T cell receptor beta chain was recovered during a study of response to subunit inactivated influenza vaccine. Study-level results: Researchers suggested that each seasonal influenza vaccination recruits few new T cells.

Turning to this clonotype: Its antigen is not identified.

The germline CDR1 and CDR2 sequences are LGHNA and YSLEER. Trimming took off 0 bases at V and 3 bases at J, with 11 bases between the two ends. The CDR3 sequence is 16 residues long. Each CDR3 protein gets one entry after TCRdb re-called the RT-PCR reads with MiXCR. The sample includes 710,000 or so distinct CDR3 sequences, about a sixth of them seen just once. This sequence was found in a man over 45 who received an inactivated influenza vaccine. Sequencing was performed on PBMCs from blood, taken approximately 13 days after vaccination. The chain couples TRBV4-3 to TRBJ2-2; D is unclear. CDR3 residues: CASSQEPAADTGELFF. The CDR3 DNA reads as TGCGCCAGCAGCCAAGAACCGGCAGCCGACACCGGGGAGCTGTTTTTT.